These 18 T cell receptor beta chains came from one sample sequenced in a study of OX40 agonist ivuxolimab in advanced cancers. Data came from immunoSEQ multiplex PCR; TCRdb stores just in-frame clones and leaves some out. The table includes about 82,000 clones, 85% to 90% detected once. The specimen comprised CD4+ or CD8+ T cells sorted from blood, sampled in a trial of the OX40 agonist ivuxolimab. These receptors all stem from an adult with an advanced solid tumor such as melanoma, head and neck, liver or kidney cancer.

The V call is TRBV7-2, the J call TRBJ2-5; D is unclear. The J call is doubtful: the DNA matches TRBJ2-7 better. The germline V gene has CDR1 SGHTA and CDR2 FQGNSA. This CDR3 contains 15 residues. This chain's CDR3 is CASSLGYYYSYEQYF. The CDR3 DNA reads as TGTGCCAGCAGCTTAGGATACTACTACTCCTACGAGCAGTACTTC.

This clone was detected a few times. This chain connects TRBV30 to TRBJ1-1, with a tentative D call TRBD1 (6 bases). V lost 2 bases, J lost 6 bases, and 13 bases lay in between. CDR1 GTSNPN and CDR2 SVGIG come from the germline V gene (reference sequence). CDR3 length: 13 residues. The chain's CDR3 is CAWSSPGDPEAFF. The DNA for the CDR3 is TGTGCCTGGAGTTCGCCAGGGGACCCTGAAGCTTTCTTT.

This chain uses TRBV12-5 with TRBJ2-3; D not certain. Trimming left V 3 bases short and J 0 bases short, with 4 bases between. Germline V gene data show CDR1 as LGHNT and CDR2 as FRNRAP. This CDR3 has 13 residues. The chain's CDR3 is CASGFGSTDTQYF. The DNA for the CDR3 is TGTGCTAGTGGTTTCGGTAGCACAGATACGCAGTATTTT.

The chain couples TRBV7-2 to TRBJ2-7; the match to TRBD2 covers 10 bases. The CDR3 totals 15 residues. The ends lost 5 bases at V and 1 base at J; junction bases unmatched: 5. CDR1 is SGHTA, CDR2 FQGNSA, per germline. This chain's CDR3 is CASSTASGSSYEQYF. The CDR3 DNA follows: TGTGCCAGCAGCACAGCTAGCGGGAGTTCCTACGAGCAGTACTTC.

CDR3 residues: CASSRDRGLYGYTF. CDR3 coding DNA: TGTGCCAGCAGCAGGGACAGGGGGCTCTATGGCTACACCTTC. J is TRBJ1-2 and V is TRBV27; 12 bases are a match to TRBD1. CDR1 is MNHEY, CDR2 SMNVEV, per germline (reference sequence). The CDR3 spans 14 residues. The junction had 3 bases not matched to a gene; V was cut back by 6 bases and J by 4 bases.

The rearrangement joins TRBV7-9 to TRBJ1-1; D perhaps matches TRBD1 (6 bases). V was trimmed by 5 bases and J by 11 bases, leaving 18 bases between them. The CDR3 has 13 residues. Germline lookup yields CDR1 SEHNR and CDR2 FQNEAQ (reference sequence). CDR3 sequence reads: CASSQTTGKRAFF. CDR3 DNA sequence: TGTGCCAGCAGCCAAACTACAGGGAAACGGGCTTTCTTT.

CDR3 sequence reads: CASRHGLAGTDTQYF. The CDR3 coding sequence is TGTGCCAGCAGGCACGGACTAGCGGGCACAGATACGCAGTATTTT. The chain is built from TRBV6-9 and TRBJ2-3, with 10 positions matching TRBD2. CDR3 length: 15 residues. V lost 6 bases to trimming and J lost 1 base; unmatched junction nucleotides: 4. Germline V gene sequence: CDR1 MNHGY, CDR2 SVAAGI.

V is TRBV5-1 and J is TRBJ2-1; D assignment may be TRBD1 or TRBD2 (5 bases each). Germline V gives CDR1 SGHRS, CDR2 YFSETQ. V lost 0 bases and J lost 6, with 13 bases in between. CDR3 size: 15 residues. The CDR3, as DNA: TGCGCCAGCAGCTTGGAGTTTGGGGGTGGCAATGAGCAGTTCTTC. Encoded protein: CASSLEFGGGNEQFF.

The rearrangement joins TRBV19 to TRBJ2-1; a weak D match, TRBD1 (5 bases). Per the germline V gene, CDR1 is LNHDA and CDR2 is SQIVND (reference sequence). This CDR3 has 16 amino acids. V shed 4 bases and J shed 3 bases, with 16 bases lying between them. CDR3 coding DNA: TGTGCCAGTAGTACCACAGGAACCTATGGCTACAATGAGCAGTTCTTC. Amino acid sequence: CASSTTGTYGYNEQFF.

The J gene is TRBJ1-6, the V gene TRBV10-3; TRBD1 aligns across 10 bases. V dropped 7 bases and J dropped 9; count of bases not matched to a gene: 3. This CDR3 spans 13 amino acids. Germline CDR1 and CDR2: ENHRY and SYGVKD. DNA of the CDR3: TGTGCCATCAAGGGGACAGGGGCTTCACCCCTCCACTTT. Translating it yields CAIKGTGASPLHF.

This sequence joins TRBV27 and TRBJ1-1; D is undetermined. Germline-derived CDR1 and CDR2 are MNHEY and SMNVEV (reference sequence). This CDR3 contains 15 residues. The V and J ends lost 2 bases and 0 bases respectively, with 10 bases between them. This CDR3 reads CASSLKASMNTEAFF. The DNA for the CDR3 is TGTGCCAGCAGTTTAAAGGCCTCCATGAACACTGAAGCTTTCTTT.

V is TRBV20-1 and J is TRBJ2-7; 10 bases agree with TRBD1. CDR1 and CDR2 (germline): DFQATT, SNEGSKA (reference sequence). V was pared by 8 bases and J by 6 bases, with 4 bases of the junction left unmatched. The CDR3 runs to 11 residues. CDR3 residues: CSTGTGAEQYF. The CDR3, as DNA: TGCAGTACCGGGACAGGGGCCGAGCAGTACTTC.

The chain couples TRBV6-5 to TRBJ1-2; 11 nucleotides align to TRBD1. The CDR3 is 16 residues long. Germline V gene sequence: CDR1 MNHEY, CDR2 SVGAGI. Trimming at V came to 2 bases and at J to 5 bases, leaving 7 bases not matched to a gene. In DNA, the CDR3 is TGTGCCAGCAGTTACACTGGACAGGGGGCAGTTTATGGCTACACCTTC. Amino acids: CASSYTGQGAVYGYTF.

This clone was recorded once. This sequence joins TRBV7-9 and TRBJ1-6; D remains ambiguous. Germline CDR1 is SEHNR and CDR2 is FQNEAQ (reference sequence). CDR3 length: 13 amino acids. Trimming took 3 bases from V and 7 from J, leaving 7 bases between them. Here the CDR3 reads CASSFNRNSPLHF. In DNA, the CDR3 is TGTGCCAGCAGCTTTAACCGAAATTCACCCCTCCACTTT. The full variable domain, its missing parts supplied by reference TRBV7-9 and TRBJ1-6, is DTGVSQNPRHKITKRGQNVTFRCDPISEHNRLYWYRQTLGQGPEFLTYFQNEAQLEKSRLLSDRFSAERPKGSFSTLEIQRTEQGDSAMYLCASSFNRNSPLHFGNGTRLTVT.

This chain uses TRBV5-1 with TRBJ2-3; D is ambiguous. The ends were cut back, 0 bases at V and 4 bases at J, with 3 bases in the middle. The CDR3 extends over 12 amino acids. From germline, CDR1 is SGHRS and CDR2 YFSETQ. The CDR3 is CASSLAADTQYF. Here the CDR3 DNA reads TGCGCCAGCAGCTTGGCCGCAGATACGCAGTATTTT. Full variable domain (remainder filled in from reference TRBV5-1 and TRBJ2-3): KAGVTQTPRYLIKTRGQQVTLSCSPISGHRSVSWYQQTPGQGLQFLFEYFSETQRNKGNFPGRFSGRQFSNSRSEMNVSTLELGDSALYLCASSLAADTQYFGPGTRLTVL.

The V and J genes are TRBV19 and TRBJ2-2; D is unclear. Germline V lookup: CDR1 LNHDA, CDR2 SQIVND (reference sequence). This CDR3 contains 11 residues. V shed 7 bases and J shed 8 bases, with 8 bases lying between them. Here the CDR3 DNA reads TGTGCCAGTACACGAGGAGGGGAGCTGTTTTTT. Translated: CASTRGGELFF.

The V gene is TRBV11-2, the J gene TRBJ2-1; D perhaps matches TRBD2 (6 bases). The V end was cut by 5 bases, the J end by 7 bases, with 12 bases between. This CDR3 contains 13 residues. The germline CDR1 and CDR2 sequences are SGHAT and FQNNGV. CDR3: CASSPTSLNEQFF. For the CDR3, the DNA is TGTGCCAGCAGCCCTACTAGCTTAAATGAGCAGTTCTTC.

This clone was recorded once. V is TRBV5-4 and J is TRBJ2-3; 10 bases line up with TRBD1. The length of the CDR3 is 15 residues. The V segment lost 4 bases and the J segment 3 bases; nucleotides outside the gene matches: 5. Germline V gene sequence: CDR1 SGHNT, CDR2 YYREEE (reference sequence). The CDR3: CASSQTGGATDTQYF. The CDR3, as DNA: TGTGCCAGCAGCCAGACAGGGGGCGCGACAGATACGCAGTATTTT.